This TCR beta chain stems from a study of spatial heterogeneity in lung cancer. Unique molecular identifiers, one per molecule, were present on every TCR cDNA molecule. In TCRdb, the 5' RACE reads were re-called with MiXCR into one record per CDR3 protein. The repertoire includes over a thousand distinct CDR3 sequences, about 12% of them detected once, and over 9.5% sits in the top ten. In germline, CDR1 is SQVTM, CDR2 ANQGSEA. This CDR3 comprises 12 residues. Trimming removed 6 bases from V and 9 bases from J; junction bases left unmatched: 3. As for time point: sample taken at primary tumor resection. Patients with untreated early-stage non-small cell lung cancer, numbering 55 to 80, were the donors. This clonotype is medium-sized (0.01 to 0.1%) within its sample. This beta chain slipped into a library made for alpha chains as a stray read, so its size is not meaningful.

The chain is built from TRBV29-1 and TRBJ2-2, with 11 bases that match TRBD1. Sequenced here: normal lung tissue next to the tumor, sampled at surgery. The sequence derives from a female donor with early-stage non-small cell lung cancer. The DNA for the CDR3 is TGCAGCGTCGGGACAGGGGGACGGGAGCTGTTTTTT. As protein: CSVGTGGRELFF.